The 18 T cell receptor beta chains given below trace back to one sample, sequenced in a study of cytomegalovirus exposure and HLA in healthy donors. The PCR contained 60 Vbeta and 13 Jbeta primers. Generated by immunoSEQ multiplex PCR, the TCRdb table keeps only in-frame clones and is missing some. The sample includes 150,000 to 200,000 clones. Source material: PBMCs. The source is a woman aged 18-29 years in good health and CMV-seropositive.

The rearrangement uses TRBV5-6 and TRBJ1-1, with D possibly TRBD1 on 6 matching bases. Trimming left V 1 base short and J 1 base short, with 11 bases between. Germline CDR1 reads SGHDT; CDR2 reads YYEEEE. The CDR3 runs 15 residues. CDR3 nucleotide sequence: TGTGCCAGCAGCTTGCCGACAGGCCCGAACACTGAAGCTTTCTTT. This translates into CASSLPTGPNTEAFF.

The V call is TRBV12-5, the J call TRBJ1-5; the D is unclear. Germline CDR1 and CDR2: LGHNT and FRNRAP. Trimming cost V 1 base and J 3 bases, with 7 bases left between them. The CDR3 totals 14 residues. CDR3 in DNA: TGTGCTAGTGGTTTGGCGAGGTACAATCAGCCCCAGCATTTT. Amino acids: CASGLARYNQPQHF.

The J gene is TRBJ1-2, the V gene TRBV5-4; 7 positions match TRBD1. CDR3 length: 16 amino acids. Germline CDR1 reads SGHNT; CDR2 reads YYREEE (reference sequence). The J segment lost 4 bases and the V segment lost 0 bases, leaving 9 bases of the junction unmatched. CDR3 sequence: CASSLAGRQGRYGYTF. In DNA, the CDR3 is TGTGCCAGCAGCTTGGCGGGGAGACAGGGCCGCTATGGCTACACCTTC.

The chain joins TRBV7-2 to TRBJ2-7; TRBD1 matches 10 bases. The CDR3 covers 17 residues. Germline V gene data show CDR1 as SGHTA and CDR2 as FQGNSA. Trimming took 5 bases from V and 3 from J; bases not matched to a gene: 13. The CDR3, as DNA: TGTGCCAGCAGCCATCCGGGACAGGGGAGTGAAGTCTACGAGCAGTACTTC. This codes for CASSHPGQGSEVYEQYF.

J is TRBJ2-2 and V is TRBV6-5; D ambiguous. The germline gives CDR1 MNHEY, CDR2 SVGAGI. The V end lost 1 base, the J end lost 4 bases, and 7 bases lay between the germline ends. CDR3 length equals 14 residues. In DNA form, the CDR3 reads TGTGCCAGCAGTTACTTCAGGCCCACCGGGGAGCTGTTTTTT. Its protein product is CASSYFRPTGELFF.

CDR3 in amino acids: CASRSTGSSYNSPLHF. The CDR3 DNA is TGCGCCAGCAGATCGACGGGGAGCTCCTATAATTCACCCCTCCACTTT. The chain is built from TRBV5-1 and TRBJ1-6; the D is unclear. The CDR3 contains 16 residues. CDR1 is SGHRS and CDR2 is YFSETQ in the germline V gene. The germline V and J ends were trimmed by 5 bases and 0 bases, with 12 bases remaining between them.

This chain joins TRBV27 and TRBJ2-3; 7 bases are a match to TRBD2. Germline V CDR1 and CDR2: MNHEY, SMNVEV (reference sequence). This CDR3 spans 17 amino acids. V was pared by 4 bases and J by 0 bases, with 10 bases of the junction left unmatched. The CDR3 nucleotides are TGTGCCAGCAGTTCTACAGCGGGGAGGGCTAGCACAGATACGCAGTATTTT. This encodes CASSSTAGRASTDTQYF.

The chain employs TRBV27 and TRBJ1-2, with no clear D. V was cut by 5 bases and J by 5 bases, with 15 bases left in between. Germline-derived CDR1 and CDR2 are MNHEY and SMNVEV (reference sequence). The CDR3 totals 14 residues. CDR3 sequence reads: CASSPLRTGYGYTF. The CDR3 region has the DNA TGTGCCAGCAGTCCACTTCGCACGGGGTATGGCTACACCTTC.

V usage is TRBV5-5 and J usage is TRBJ2-2; 7 bases align to TRBD2. CDR3 length: 16 amino acids. Germline-derived CDR1 and CDR2 are SGHKS and YYEKEE (reference sequence). V was pared by 0 bases and J by 0 bases, with 2 bases of the junction left unmatched. The CDR3 region has the DNA TGTGCCAGCAGCTTGGTCGCGGGGGCGAACACCGGGGAGCTGTTTTTT. Its translation: CASSLVAGANTGELFF.

CDR3: CASSIASAPETQYF. The CDR3 DNA is TGTGCCAGCAGCATAGCGTCGGCCCCAGAGACCCAGTACTTC. This chain joins TRBV5-6 and TRBJ2-5; D possibly corresponds to TRBD2 (5 bases). CDR3 length equals 14 residues. The V gene's germline CDR1 is SGHDT and CDR2 YYEEEE. The germline V and J ends were trimmed by 4 bases and 4 bases, with 14 bases remaining between them.

V and J are TRBV4-3 and TRBJ2-6, with no clear D. Looked up from germline, CDR1 is LGHNA and CDR2 is YSLEER. CDR3 length: 16 amino acids. Deletions cut 3 bases from V and 0 bases from J, with 9 bases between. The CDR3 is CASSQQTGSGANVLTF. The CDR3 DNA follows: TGCGCCAGCAGCCAGCAGACGGGCTCTGGGGCCAACGTCCTGACTTTC.

The chain couples TRBV14 to TRBJ1-6; the D is unclear. V lost 6 bases and J lost 2, with 8 bases in between. The V gene's germline CDR1 is SGHDN and CDR2 FVKESK. The CDR3 loop spans 14 amino acids. The CDR3 DNA reads as TGTGCCAGCAGGGCGGGTACCTATAATTCACCCCTCCACTTT. Encoded protein: CASRAGTYNSPLHF.

The CDR3 DNA sequence: TGCGCCAGCAGCCTGAGGACACTTGCAACTAATGAAAAACTGTTTTTT. This sequence encodes CASSLRTLATNEKLFF. This chain links TRBV5-1 with TRBJ1-4, with D maybe TRBD1 (5 bases). The CDR3 has 16 amino acids. Germline V gene data show CDR1 as SGHRS and CDR2 as YFSETQ. Trimming removed 4 bases at V and 0 bases at J, with 13 bases between.

This rearrangement joins TRBV6-1 to TRBJ1-2; 8 nucleotides align to TRBD1. CDR1 MNHNS and CDR2 SASEGT come from the germline V gene. CDR3 length: 15 amino acids. V gave up 5 bases and J gave up 0 bases; unmatched junction bases: 5. CDR3: CASSSLQGANYGYTF. The CDR3 DNA reads as TGTGCCAGCAGTTCTTTACAGGGGGCTAACTATGGCTACACCTTC.

The V call is TRBV6-4, the J call TRBJ2-3, with 7 bases identical to TRBD2. The ends lost 3 bases at V and 7 bases at J; junction bases unmatched: 13. The CDR3 length is 16 residues. Germline V gene data show CDR1 as MRHNA and CDR2 as SNTAGT. The CDR3 is CASSDRSGGGPYTQYF. The CDR3 region has the DNA TGTGCCAGCAGTGATCGGTCAGGCGGGGGTCCCTATACGCAGTATTTT.

The chain carries TRBV7-9 and TRBJ2-7; the match to TRBD2 covers 14 bases. The germline V gene has CDR1 SEHNR and CDR2 FQNEAQ (reference sequence). The CDR3 has 15 residues. The V gene end was trimmed by 4 bases and the J gene end by 8 bases; junction bases not matched to a gene: 7. CDR3 loop: CASSSRLAGGPQQYF. The CDR3, as DNA: TGTGCCAGCAGCTCCAGACTAGCGGGAGGGCCGCAGCAGTACTTC. The full variable domain, completed using reference TRBV7-9 and TRBJ2-7, is DTGVSQNPRHKITKRGQNVTFRCDPISEHNRLYWYRQTLGQGPEFLTYFQNEAQLEKSRLLSDRFSAERPKGSFSTLEIQRTEQGDSAMYLCASSSRLAGGPQQYFGPGTRLTVT.

This chain joins TRBV29-1 and TRBJ2-6; no clear D gene. The ends were cut back, 6 bases at V and 2 bases at J, with 8 bases in the middle. CDR3 length equals 13 residues. Germline V gives CDR1 SQVTM, CDR2 ANQGSEA. CDR3 protein: CSVEQTGANVLTF. CDR3 DNA sequence: TGCAGCGTAGAACAGACTGGGGCCAACGTCCTGACTTTC. The full variable domain, with the rest looked up from reference TRBV29-1 and TRBJ2-6, is SAVISQKPSRDICQRGTSLTIQCQVDSQVTMMFWYRQQPGQSLTLIATANQGSEATYESGFVIDKFPISRPNLTFSTLTVSNMSPEDSSIYLCSVEQTGANVLTFGAGSRLTVL.

The chain carries TRBV7-6 and TRBJ2-1; 12 bases align to TRBD2. The V segment lost 4 bases and the J segment 0 bases; nucleotides outside the gene matches: 10. The CDR3 runs 19 residues. Germline values: CDR1 SGHVS, CDR2 FNYEAQ. CDR3 bases: TGTGCCAGCAGCTCAAGAGGAGGACTAGCGGGGAGCTCCTACAATGAGCAGTTCTTC. This translates into CASSSRGGLAGSSYNEQFF.